Here is one T cell receptor (beta chain) with its context. This is likely an artifact of a read error, given a far larger clone one base away. The data belong to a study of shared clonotypes between healthy human individuals. Repertoires were generated with immunoSEQ multiplex PCR, while TCRdb's copy carries only in-frame clones and drops some. This table holds some 530,000 clones, over 70% found once. Sequencing was done on a sample of PBMCs. The TCR was taken from a woman aged 40 to 50 in good health. Some clones in this sample may be carry-over from other donors' samples.

The CDR3 region is CASSGQGTTEALF. The CDR3 DNA is TGTGCCAGCAGCGGACAGGGTACCACTGAAGCTTTATTT. The rearrangement uses TRBV7-9 and TRBJ1-1; 8 bases fit TRBD1. Germline CDR1 SEHNR, CDR2 FQNEAQ (reference sequence). The CDR3 has 13 residues.